This entry lists 6 T cell receptor beta chains sequenced from one sample in a study of cytomegalovirus exposure and HLA in healthy donors. The primer mix had 60 Vbeta and 13 Jbeta primers. Generated by immunoSEQ multiplex PCR, the TCRdb table keeps only in-frame clones and is missing some. The sample carries around 140,000 clones, approximately 77% recorded once. Sequenced material: PBMCs. These receptors originate from a woman aged 55-75 years in good health and CMV-seronegative.

The chain links TRBV20-1 to TRBJ2-3; D call uncertain. The CDR3 covers 11 residues. In germline, CDR1 is DFQATT, CDR2 SNEGSKA (reference sequence). Between the trimmed V and J ends, which lost 3 bases and 5 bases, there was a span of 6 bases. The CDR3 region is CSASRGDTQYF. In DNA form, the CDR3 reads TGCAGTGCTAGCCGAGGAGATACGCAGTATTTT.

The chain's CDR3 is CASSLRTGTYNEQFF. The CDR3 bases are TGTGCCAGCAGCTTACGGACAGGGACCTACAATGAGCAGTTCTTC. The chain is built from TRBV13 and TRBJ2-1; 8 bases align to TRBD1. V dropped 2 bases and J dropped 2; count of bases not matched to a gene: 2. CDR3 length equals 15 residues. Germline loops: CDR1 PRHDT, CDR2 FYEKMQ (reference sequence). Variable domain in full (rest from reference TRBV13 and TRBJ2-1): AAGVIQSPRHLIKEKRETATLKCYPIPRHDTVYWYQQGPGQDPQFLISFYEKMQSDKGSIPDRFSAQQFSDYHSELNMSSLELGDSALYFCASSLRTGTYNEQFFGPGTRLTVL.

V and J are TRBV10-2 and TRBJ1-3; D remains unclear. Germline-derived CDR1 and CDR2 are WSHSY and SAAADI. There are 14 residues in the CDR3. V was shortened by 6 bases and J by 0 bases, with 9 bases between the two germline ends. This chain's CDR3 is CASSAINSGNTIYF. The CDR3 bases are TGCGCCAGCAGCGCGATAAACTCTGGAAACACCATATATTTT.

This clone has more than one count but fewer than ten. CDR3 region: CASSLVVSRGETQYF. CDR3 coding DNA: TGTGCCAGCAGCTTGGTTGTGTCCCGGGGAGAGACCCAGTACTTC. The chain has TRBV5-6 and TRBJ2-5; a weak D match, TRBD2 (5 bases). Trimming left V 0 bases short and J 4 bases short, with 13 bases between. The length of the CDR3 is 15 residues. The V gene's germline CDR1 is SGHDT and CDR2 YYEEEE.

V is TRBV5-1 and J is TRBJ2-3, with D maybe TRBD2 (6 bases). Germline CDR1 SGHRS, CDR2 YFSETQ. V was shortened by 4 bases and J by 1 base, with 13 bases between the two germline ends. The CDR3 has 15 residues. This CDR3 is CASSPGGSRTDTQYF. The CDR3 nucleotides are TGCGCCAGCAGCCCCGGAGGGTCTCGCACAGATACGCAGTATTTT.

This chain connects TRBV28 to TRBJ2-5; D is possibly TRBD1 (6 bases). The CDR3 has 14 residues. Germline lookup yields CDR1 MDHEN and CDR2 SYDVKM. V lost 2 bases to trimming and J lost 2 bases, with 9 bases between them. DNA of the CDR3: TGTGCCAGCAGTTTACCTCAGGGGCAAGAGACCCAGTACTTC. Its protein product is CASSLPQGQETQYF.